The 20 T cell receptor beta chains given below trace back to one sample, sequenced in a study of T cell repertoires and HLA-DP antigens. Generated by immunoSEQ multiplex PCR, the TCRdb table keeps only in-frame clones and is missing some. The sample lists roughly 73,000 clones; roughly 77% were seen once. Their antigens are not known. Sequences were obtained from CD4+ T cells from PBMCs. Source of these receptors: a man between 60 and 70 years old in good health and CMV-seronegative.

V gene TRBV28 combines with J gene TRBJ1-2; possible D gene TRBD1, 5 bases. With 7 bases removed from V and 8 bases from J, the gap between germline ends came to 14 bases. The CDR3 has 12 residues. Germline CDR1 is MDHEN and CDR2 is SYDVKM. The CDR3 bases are TGTGCCAGCATCGGGGCTCCGGGGGGCTACACCTTC. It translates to CASIGAPGGYTF.

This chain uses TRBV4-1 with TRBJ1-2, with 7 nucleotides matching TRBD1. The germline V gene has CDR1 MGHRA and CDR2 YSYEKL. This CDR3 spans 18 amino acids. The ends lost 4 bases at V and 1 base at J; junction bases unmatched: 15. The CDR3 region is CASSPQIRDRNINYGYTF. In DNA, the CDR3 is TGCGCCAGCAGCCCCCAAATCCGGGACAGAAATATTAACTATGGCTACACCTTC.

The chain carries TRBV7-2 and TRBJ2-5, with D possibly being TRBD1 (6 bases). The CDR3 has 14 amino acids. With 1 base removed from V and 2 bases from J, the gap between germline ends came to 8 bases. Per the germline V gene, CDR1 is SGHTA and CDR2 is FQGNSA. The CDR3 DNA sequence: TGTGCCAGCAGCTTAGACAGGGCGCAAGAGACCCAGTACTTC. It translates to CASSLDRAQETQYF. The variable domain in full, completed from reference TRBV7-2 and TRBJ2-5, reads GAGVSQSPSNKVTEKGKDVELRCDPISGHTALYWYRQSLGQGLEFLIYFQGNSAPDKSGLPSDRFSAERTGGSVSTLTIQRTQQEDSAVYLCASSLDRAQETQYFGPGTRLLVL.

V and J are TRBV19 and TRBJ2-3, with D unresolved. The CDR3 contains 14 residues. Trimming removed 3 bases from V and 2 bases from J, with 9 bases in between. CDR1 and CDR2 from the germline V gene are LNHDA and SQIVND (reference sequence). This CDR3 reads CASSMMHTTDTQYF. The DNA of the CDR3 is TGTGCCAGTAGTATGATGCACACCACAGATACGCAGTATTTT.

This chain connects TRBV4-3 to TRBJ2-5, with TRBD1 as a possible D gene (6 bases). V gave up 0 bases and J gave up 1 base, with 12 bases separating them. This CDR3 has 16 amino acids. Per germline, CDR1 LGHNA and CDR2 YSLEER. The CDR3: CASSQEGATVQETQYF. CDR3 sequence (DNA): TGCGCCAGCAGCCAAGAGGGGGCCACAGTCCAAGAGACCCAGTACTTC.

This CDR3 is CASSQGLAGVETQYF. Written as DNA, the CDR3 is TGTGCCAGCTCACAGGGCCTAGCGGGAGTCGAGACCCAGTACTTC. The chain links TRBV18 to TRBJ2-5, with TRBD2 matching 10 bases. The V gene's germline CDR1 is KGHSH and CDR2 LQKENI. Unmatched junction bases numbered 7, after V lost 4 bases and J lost 5 bases. The CDR3 spans 15 residues.

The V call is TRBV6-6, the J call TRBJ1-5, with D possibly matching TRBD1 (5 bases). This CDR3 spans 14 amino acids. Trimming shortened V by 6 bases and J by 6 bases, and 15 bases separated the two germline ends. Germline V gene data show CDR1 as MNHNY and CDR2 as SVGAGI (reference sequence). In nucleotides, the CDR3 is TGTGCCAGCAGCGAACCGGGACCAACTCAGCCCCAGCATTTT. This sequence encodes CASSEPGPTQPQHF.

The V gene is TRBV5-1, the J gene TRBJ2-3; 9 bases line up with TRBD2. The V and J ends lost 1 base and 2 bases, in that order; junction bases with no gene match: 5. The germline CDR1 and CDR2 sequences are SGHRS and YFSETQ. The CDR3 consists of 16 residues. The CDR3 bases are TGCGCCAGCAGCTTGTCCAGCGGGAGGTCCACAGATACGCAGTATTTT. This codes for CASSLSSGRSTDTQYF.

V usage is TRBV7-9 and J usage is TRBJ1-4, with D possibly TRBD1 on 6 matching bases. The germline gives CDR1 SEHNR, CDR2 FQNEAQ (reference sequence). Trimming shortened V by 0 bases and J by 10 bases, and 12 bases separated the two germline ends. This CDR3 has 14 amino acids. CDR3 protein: CASSLAFRGGKLFF. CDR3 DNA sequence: TGTGCCAGCAGCTTAGCCTTCAGGGGCGGAAAACTGTTTTTT.

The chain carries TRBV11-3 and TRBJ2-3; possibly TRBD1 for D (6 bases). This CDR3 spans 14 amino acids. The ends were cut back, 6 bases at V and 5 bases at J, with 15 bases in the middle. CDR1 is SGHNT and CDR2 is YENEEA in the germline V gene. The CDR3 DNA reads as TGTGCCAGCAGTCGGGACCCGACAGGAGATACGCAGTATTTT. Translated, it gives CASSRDPTGDTQYF.

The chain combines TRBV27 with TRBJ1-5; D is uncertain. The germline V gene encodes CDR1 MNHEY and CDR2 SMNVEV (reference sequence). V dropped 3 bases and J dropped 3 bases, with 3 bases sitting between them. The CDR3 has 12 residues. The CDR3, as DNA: TGTGCCAGCAGTTTCAACAATCAGCCCCAGCATTTT. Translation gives CASSFNNQPQHF.

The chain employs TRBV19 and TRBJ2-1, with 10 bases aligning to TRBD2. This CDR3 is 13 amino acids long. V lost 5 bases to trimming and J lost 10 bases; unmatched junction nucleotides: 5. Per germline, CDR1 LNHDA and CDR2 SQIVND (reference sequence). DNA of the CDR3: TGTGCCAGTAGTCTCCAACTAGCGGGGGAGCAGTTCTTC. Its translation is CASSLQLAGEQFF.

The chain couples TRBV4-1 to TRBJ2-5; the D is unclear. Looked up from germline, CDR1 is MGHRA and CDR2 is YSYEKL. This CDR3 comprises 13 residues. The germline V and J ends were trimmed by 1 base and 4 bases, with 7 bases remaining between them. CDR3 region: CASSQGVRETQYF. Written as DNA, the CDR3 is TGCGCCAGCAGCCAAGGGGTGAGAGAGACCCAGTACTTC.

The CDR3: CASSQRDRGSDTQYF. CDR3 coding DNA: TGCGCCAGCAGCCAGAGGGACAGGGGATCCGATACGCAGTATTTT. The rearrangement links TRBV4-3 to TRBJ2-3; TRBD1 aligns across 10 bases. V shed 3 bases, J shed 6 bases, and the junction held 6 bases outside the gene matches. The CDR3 is made up of 15 amino acids. Germline V gene data show CDR1 as LGHNA and CDR2 as YSLEER.

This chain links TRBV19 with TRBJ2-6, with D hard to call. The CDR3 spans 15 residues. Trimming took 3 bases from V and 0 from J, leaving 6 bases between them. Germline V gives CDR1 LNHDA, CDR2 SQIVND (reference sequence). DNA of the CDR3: TGTGCCAGTAGTATTCTCGTCTCTGGGGCCAACGTCCTGACTTTC. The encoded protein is CASSILVSGANVLTF.

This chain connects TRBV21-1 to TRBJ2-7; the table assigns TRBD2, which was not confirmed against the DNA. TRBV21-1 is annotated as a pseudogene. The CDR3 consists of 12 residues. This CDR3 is CASTAALYEQYF. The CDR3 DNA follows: TGTGCCAGCACCGCGGCCCTCTACGAGCAGTACTTC.

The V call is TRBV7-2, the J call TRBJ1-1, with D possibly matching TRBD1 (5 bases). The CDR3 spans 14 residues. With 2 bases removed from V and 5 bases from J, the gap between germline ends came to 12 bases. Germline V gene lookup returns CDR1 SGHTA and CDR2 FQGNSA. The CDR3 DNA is TGTGCCAGCAGCTTAACGGGGCAGGGTACTGAAGCTTTCTTT. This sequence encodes CASSLTGQGTEAFF.

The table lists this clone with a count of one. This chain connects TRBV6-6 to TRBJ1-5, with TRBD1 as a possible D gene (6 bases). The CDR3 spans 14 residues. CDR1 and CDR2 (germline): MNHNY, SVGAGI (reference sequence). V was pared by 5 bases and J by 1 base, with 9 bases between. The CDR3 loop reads CASSQGKSNQPQHF. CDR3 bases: TGTGCCAGCAGTCAGGGGAAGAGCAATCAGCCCCAGCATTTT.

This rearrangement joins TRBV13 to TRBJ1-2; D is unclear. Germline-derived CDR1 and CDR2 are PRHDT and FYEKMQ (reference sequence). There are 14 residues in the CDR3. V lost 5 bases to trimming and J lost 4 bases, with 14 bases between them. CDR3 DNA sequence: TGTGCCAGCAGCCCCGGTGGCTATAGCTATGGCTACACCTTC. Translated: CASSPGGYSYGYTF. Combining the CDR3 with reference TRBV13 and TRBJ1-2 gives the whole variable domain AAGVIQSPRHLIKEKRETATLKCYPIPRHDTVYWYQQGPGQDPQFLISFYEKMQSDKGSIPDRFSAQQFSDYHSELNMSSLELGDSALYFCASSPGGYSYGYTFGSGTRLTVV.

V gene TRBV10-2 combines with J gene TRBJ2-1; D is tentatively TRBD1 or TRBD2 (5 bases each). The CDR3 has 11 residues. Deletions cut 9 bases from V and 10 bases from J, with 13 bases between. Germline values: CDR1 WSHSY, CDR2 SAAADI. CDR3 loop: CASIGTREQFF. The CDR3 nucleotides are TGCGCCAGTATTGGGACCAGAGAGCAGTTCTTC.